This T cell receptor beta chain comes out of a study of post-analysis software for immune sequencing data. On the study more broadly: Recorded disease courses covered relapsing-remitting, secondary progressive and progressive-relapsing multiple sclerosis. Some patients had no subtype annotation. Broader study findings: The normalized Chao1 diversity of multiple sclerosis patients was significantly lower than that of controls. The authors found that F measure strongly co-clustered same-batch samples. A few TRBV segments (TRBV5-6, TRBV5-1 and TRBV20-1 among them) occurred more frequently in patients than in controls.

This clonotype was observed at least ten times. What it binds is unknown. Unique molecular identifiers featured in each of the TCR beta cDNA libraries. Between about 0.85 and 11 million T cells gave rise to 450,000 to 650,000 cDNA molecules. TCRdb called the PCR reads again in MiXCR, with one record for every CDR3 protein. Here the sample spans over 150,000 distinct CDR3 sequences, approximately 28% being singletons. Germline lookup yields CDR1 SGHTA and CDR2 FQGNSA. The CDR3 is made up of 16 amino acids. The V gene end was trimmed by 6 bases and the J gene end by 2 bases; junction bases not matched to a gene: 13.

Sequencing used blood. The sequence was obtained from a girl aged 10 to 17 with multiple sclerosis. The rearrangement links TRBV7-2 to TRBJ2-7; 7 bases line up with TRBD1. CDR3: CASRETTGKKTYEQYF. The CDR3 DNA reads as TGTGCCAGCAGAGAAACGACAGGGAAAAAAACCTACGAGCAGTACTTC.